This TCR beta chain is from a study of tumor-infiltrating lymphocytes in localized non-small cell lung cancer (TCRdb year 2021). As for the study more broadly: Several histologies were represented in the cohort, which also included both smokers and never-smokers as well as patients whose samples were collected after neoadjuvant chemotherapy. Each patient contributed resected tumor tissue and uninvolved lung tissue from the same patient, described as non-adjacent to the tumor. Alongside flow cytometry, multiplex immunofluorescence, RNA-seq, exome sequencing and proteomics, TCR sequencing was applied to the same patients as one of several integrated assays. The overall ICON cohort was composed of over a hundred surgical patients with localized non-small cell lung cancer whose tumors were resected. For 55 to 70 patients, immunoSEQ T-cell fraction was compared between paired tumor and uninvolved lung.

Beyond this particular receptor, the publication reports: No difference in TCR-derived T-cell fraction was observed between the flow cytometry-defined immunotypes IM1 (good prognosis) and IM2 (poor prognosis). Consistent with immunofluorescence CD3 counts, TCRbeta sequencing supported greater T cell infiltration in tumors than in uninvolved lung tissue. Because assay coverage varied across patients depending on available tissue quantity, TCR sequencing was performed for only a subset of the cohort. Because different assays used different pieces of the same tissue, intratumor heterogeneity could not be separated from technical variation.

The immunoSEQ assay used for TCR sequencing gave the T-cell fraction in both tumor and uninvolved lung tissue. Under the source paper's analysis protocol: For survival analysis, patients were split into high (upper tertile) and low (lower two tertiles) T-cell fraction groups and compared by log-rank test. A signed-rank test was used to check for differences in T-cell fraction between paired tumor and uninvolved lung. Entries here come from immuneACCESS through TCRdb and include only in-frame sequences with V and J called. Some clones fail to appear in such tables; in the studies checked, an unresolved V gene covers under half of the shortfall, and the cause of the remainder is unknown. The DNA gave D and trimming, while V, J and clone size come from that table. The sample records roughly 9,200 clones, roughly four fifths of which are singletons. The ten top clones hold about 9.4% of the sample.

Deletion took 7 bases off V and 7 bases off J, with a span of 14 bases between the germline ends. The germline V gene (reference sequence) sets CDR1 to MNHNY and CDR2 to SVGAGI. Taken from cysteine to phenylalanine, the CDR3 has 13 residues. Only the CDR3 DNA stays, 39 bases, in frame from base 1. The first patient joined ICON in the first half of 2016, and enrollment wrapped up when the last patient was enrolled in late 2018. Fresh tumor and matched uninvolved tissue for in-depth immune analyses, including TCR sequencing, were collected from a subcohort of fewer than 95 patients. TCR sequencing was performed on DNA isolated from bulk tissue, without cell sorting. For this clone: Its antigen has not been determined. Per-base quality was not reported, and no clone a single base away is much larger than it.

The rearrangement combines TRBV6-6 with TRBJ1-5, and perhaps TRBD1 as D gene, on 6 matching bases. The sequence derives from a human donor with non-small cell lung cancer. Sequenced sample: uninvolved lung tissue not adjacent to the tumor. In nucleotide form, the sequence is TGTGCCAGCACTAGACAGGCGGGGCAGCCCCAGCATTTT. It codes for CASTRQAGQPQHF.